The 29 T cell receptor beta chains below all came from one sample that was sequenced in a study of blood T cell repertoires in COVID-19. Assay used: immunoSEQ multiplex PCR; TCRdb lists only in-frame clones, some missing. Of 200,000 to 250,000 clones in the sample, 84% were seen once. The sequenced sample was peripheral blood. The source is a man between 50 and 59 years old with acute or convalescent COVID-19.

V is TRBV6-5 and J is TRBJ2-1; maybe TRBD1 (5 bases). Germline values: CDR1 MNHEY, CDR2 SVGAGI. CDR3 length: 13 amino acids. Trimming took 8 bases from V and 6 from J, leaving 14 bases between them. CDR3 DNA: TGTGCCAGCGGGTGGGGCTTCGGCAATGAGCAGTTCTTC. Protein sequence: CASGWGFGNEQFF.

CDR3 DNA sequence: TGTGCCAGCAGTTACTCGATGGGACAGGGAACCAATGAGCAGTTCTTC. Protein product: CASSYSMGQGTNEQFF. The chain employs TRBV6-5 and TRBJ2-1; TRBD1 matches 9 bases. This CDR3 region has 16 residues. Germline V gene data show CDR1 as MNHEY and CDR2 as SVGAGI. V dropped 0 bases and J dropped 6; count of bases not matched to a gene: 6.

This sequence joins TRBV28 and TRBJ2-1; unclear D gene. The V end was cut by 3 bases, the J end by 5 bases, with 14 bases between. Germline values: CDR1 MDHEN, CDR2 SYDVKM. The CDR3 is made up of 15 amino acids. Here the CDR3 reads CASSFLINSHNEQFF. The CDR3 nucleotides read TGTGCCAGCAGTTTTTTGATCAACAGTCACAATGAGCAGTTCTTC.

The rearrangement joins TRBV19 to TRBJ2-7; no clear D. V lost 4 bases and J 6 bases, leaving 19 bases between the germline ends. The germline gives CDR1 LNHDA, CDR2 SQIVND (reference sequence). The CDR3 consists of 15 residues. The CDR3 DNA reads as TGTGCCAGTAGTAACAGCCCCCCCGTTACGGCCGAGCAGTACTTC. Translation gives CASSNSPPVTAEQYF.

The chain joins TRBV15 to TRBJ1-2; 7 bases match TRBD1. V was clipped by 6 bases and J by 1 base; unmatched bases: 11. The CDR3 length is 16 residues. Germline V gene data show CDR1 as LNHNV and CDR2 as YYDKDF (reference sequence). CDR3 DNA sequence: TGTGCCACCAGTGACGACGGCAGGGGGAGTAACTATGGCTACACCTTC. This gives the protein CATSDDGRGSNYGYTF.

The CDR3 reads CASSIGGGVESEQYF. The CDR3 region has the DNA TGTGCCAGTAGTATAGGCGGCGGGGTCGAGTCCGAGCAGTACTTC. The genes are TRBV19 and TRBJ2-7, with D possibly being TRBD2 (6 bases). V was pared by 1 base and J by 6 bases, with 16 bases between. The CDR3 has 15 amino acids. Germline CDR1 LNHDA, CDR2 SQIVND (reference sequence).

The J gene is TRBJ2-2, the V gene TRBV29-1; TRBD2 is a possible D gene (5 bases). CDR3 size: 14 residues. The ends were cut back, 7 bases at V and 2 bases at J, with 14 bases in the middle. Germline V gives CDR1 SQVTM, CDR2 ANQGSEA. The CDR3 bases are TGCAGCGCAGGAGGCGCACCCAACACCGGGGAGCTGTTTTTT. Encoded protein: CSAGGAPNTGELFF.

Here the CDR3 DNA reads TGTGCCAGCAGCTTTGGACAGGGCGGCTACACCTTC. Translating gives CASSFGQGGYTF. The V gene is TRBV7-9, the J gene TRBJ1-2; 8 bases are shared with TRBD1. The CDR3 loop spans 12 amino acids. Trimming at V came to 3 bases and at J to 8 bases, leaving 2 bases not matched to a gene. CDR1 is SEHNR, CDR2 FQNEAQ, per germline (reference sequence).

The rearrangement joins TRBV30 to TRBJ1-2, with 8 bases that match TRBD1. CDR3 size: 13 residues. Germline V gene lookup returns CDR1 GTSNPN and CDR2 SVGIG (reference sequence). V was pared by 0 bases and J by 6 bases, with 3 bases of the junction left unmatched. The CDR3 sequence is CAWSVGTGDGYTF. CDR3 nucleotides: TGTGCCTGGAGTGTAGGGACAGGAGATGGCTACACCTTC.

CDR3: CASSLGTSLQETQYF. The CDR3 DNA follows: TGTGCCAGCAGCTTGGGGACAAGTCTTCAAGAGACCCAGTACTTC. The chain couples TRBV5-8 to TRBJ2-5; tentatively, D is TRBD1 (5 bases). V lost 0 bases and J lost 2, with 11 bases in between. Per the germline V gene, CDR1 is SGHTS and CDR2 is YDEGEE. CDR3 length equals 15 residues. Together with reference TRBV5-8 and TRBJ2-5, the CDR3 gives the full variable domain: EAGVTQSPTHLIKTRGQQATLRCSPISGHTSVYWYQQALGLGLQFLLWYDEGEERNRGNFPPRFSGRQFPNYSSELNVNALELEDSALYLCASSLGTSLQETQYFGPGTRLLVL.

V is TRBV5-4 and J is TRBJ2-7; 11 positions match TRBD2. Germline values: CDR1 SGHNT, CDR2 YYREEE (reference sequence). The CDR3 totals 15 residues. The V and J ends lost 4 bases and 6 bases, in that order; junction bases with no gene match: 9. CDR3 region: CASSPGTSGKGEQYF. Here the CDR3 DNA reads TGTGCCAGCAGCCCCGGGACTAGCGGAAAGGGCGAGCAGTACTTC.

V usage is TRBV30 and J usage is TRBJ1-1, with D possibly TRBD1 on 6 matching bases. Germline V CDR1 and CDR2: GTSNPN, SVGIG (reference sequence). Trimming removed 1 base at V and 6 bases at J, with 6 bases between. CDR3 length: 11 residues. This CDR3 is CAWSGTAEAFF. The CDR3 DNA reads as TGTGCCTGGAGTGGGACAGCTGAAGCTTTCTTT.

CDR3 region: CASSLKGLADTQYF. The CDR3 coding sequence is TGTGCCAGCAGCTTAAAGGGACTAGCAGATACGCAGTATTTT. The rearrangement joins TRBV11-2 to TRBJ2-3; 8 nucleotides line up with TRBD2. Germline V lookup: CDR1 SGHAT, CDR2 FQNNGV. This CDR3 has 14 residues. V shed 2 bases and J 4 bases; nucleotides not matched to a gene: 2. Full variable domain (remainder filled in from reference TRBV11-2 and TRBJ2-3): EAGVAQSPRYKIIEKRQSVAFWCNPISGHATLYWYQQILGQGPKLLIQFQNNGVVDDSQLPKDRFSAERLKGVDSTLKIQPAKLEDSAVYLCASSLKGLADTQYFGPGTRLTVL.

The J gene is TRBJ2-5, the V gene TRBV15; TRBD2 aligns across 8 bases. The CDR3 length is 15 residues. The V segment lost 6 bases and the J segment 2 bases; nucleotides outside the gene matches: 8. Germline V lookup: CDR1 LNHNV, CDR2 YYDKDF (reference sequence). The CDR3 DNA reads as TGTGCCACCAGGTTCCAGCGGGAGCCTCAAGAGACCCAGTACTTC. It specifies CATRFQREPQETQYF.

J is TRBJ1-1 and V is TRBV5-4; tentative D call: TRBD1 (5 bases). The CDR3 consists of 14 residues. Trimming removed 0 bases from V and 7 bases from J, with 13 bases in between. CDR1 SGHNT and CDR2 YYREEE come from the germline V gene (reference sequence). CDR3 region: CASSLGQGVGEAFF. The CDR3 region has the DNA TGTGCCAGCAGCTTGGGTCAAGGGGTGGGTGAAGCTTTCTTT.

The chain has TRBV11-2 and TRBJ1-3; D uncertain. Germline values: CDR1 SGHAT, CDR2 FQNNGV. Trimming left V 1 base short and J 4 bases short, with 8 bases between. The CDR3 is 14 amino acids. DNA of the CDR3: TGTGCCAGCAGCTTAGGTGGGCAAGGAAACACCATATATTTT. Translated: CASSLGGQGNTIYF. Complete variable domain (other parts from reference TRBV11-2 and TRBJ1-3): EAGVAQSPRYKIIEKRQSVAFWCNPISGHATLYWYQQILGQGPKLLIQFQNNGVVDDSQLPKDRFSAERLKGVDSTLKIQPAKLEDSAVYLCASSLGGQGNTIYFGEGSWLTVV.

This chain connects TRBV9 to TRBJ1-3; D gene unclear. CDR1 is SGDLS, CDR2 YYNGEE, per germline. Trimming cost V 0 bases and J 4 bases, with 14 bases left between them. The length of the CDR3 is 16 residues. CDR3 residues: CASSVDPSSGGNTIYF. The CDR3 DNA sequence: TGTGCCAGCAGCGTAGATCCCAGCTCGGGAGGAAACACCATATATTTT.

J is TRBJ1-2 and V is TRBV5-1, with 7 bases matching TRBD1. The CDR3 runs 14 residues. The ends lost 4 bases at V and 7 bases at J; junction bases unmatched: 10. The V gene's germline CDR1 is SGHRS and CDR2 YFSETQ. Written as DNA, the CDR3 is TGCGCCAGCAGCCTTACGGGACAGAGGGGTGGCTACACCTTC. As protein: CASSLTGQRGGYTF. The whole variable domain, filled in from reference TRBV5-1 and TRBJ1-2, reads KAGVTQTPRYLIKTRGQQVTLSCSPISGHRSVSWYQQTPGQGLQFLFEYFSETQRNKGNFPGRFSGRQFSNSRSEMNVSTLELGDSALYLCASSLTGQRGGYTFGSGTRLTVV.

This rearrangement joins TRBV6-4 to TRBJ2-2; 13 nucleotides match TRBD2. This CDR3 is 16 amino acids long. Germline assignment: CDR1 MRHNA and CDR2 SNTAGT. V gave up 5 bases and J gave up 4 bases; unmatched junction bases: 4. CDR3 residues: CASSPGLAGVTGELFF. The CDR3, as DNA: TGTGCCAGCAGTCCCGGACTAGCGGGAGTCACCGGGGAGCTGTTTTTT.

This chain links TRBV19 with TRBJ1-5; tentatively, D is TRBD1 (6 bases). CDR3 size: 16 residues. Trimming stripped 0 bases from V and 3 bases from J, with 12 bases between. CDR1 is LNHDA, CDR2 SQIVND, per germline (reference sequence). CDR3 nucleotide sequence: TGTGCCAGTAGTATAGAACGGGACAAGAACAATCAGCCCCAGCATTTT. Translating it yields CASSIERDKNNQPQHF.

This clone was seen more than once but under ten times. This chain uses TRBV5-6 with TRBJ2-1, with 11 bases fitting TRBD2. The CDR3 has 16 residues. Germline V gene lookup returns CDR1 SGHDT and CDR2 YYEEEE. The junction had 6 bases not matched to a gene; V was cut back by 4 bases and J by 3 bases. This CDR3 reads CASSQTSGSYYNEQFF. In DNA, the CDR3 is TGTGCCAGCAGCCAAACTAGCGGGAGTTACTACAATGAGCAGTTCTTC.

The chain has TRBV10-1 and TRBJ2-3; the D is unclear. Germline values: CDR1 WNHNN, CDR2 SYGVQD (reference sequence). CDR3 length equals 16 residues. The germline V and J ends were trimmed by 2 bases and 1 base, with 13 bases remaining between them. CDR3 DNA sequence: TGCGCCAGCAGTGAGGCGGAACTATTCGGCACAGATACGCAGTATTTT. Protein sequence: CASSEAELFGTDTQYF.

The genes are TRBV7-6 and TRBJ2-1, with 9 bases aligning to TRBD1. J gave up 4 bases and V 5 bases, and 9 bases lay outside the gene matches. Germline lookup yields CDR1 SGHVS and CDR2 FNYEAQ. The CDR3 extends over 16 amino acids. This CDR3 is CASSQTPGQGYNEQFF. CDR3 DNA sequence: TGTGCCAGCAGCCAGACGCCGGGACAGGGATACAATGAGCAGTTCTTC.

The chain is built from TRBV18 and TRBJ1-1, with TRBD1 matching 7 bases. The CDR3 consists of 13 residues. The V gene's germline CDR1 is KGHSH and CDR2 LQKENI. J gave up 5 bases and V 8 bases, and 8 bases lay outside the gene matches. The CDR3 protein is CASQTQGRTEAFF. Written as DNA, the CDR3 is TGTGCCAGCCAGACACAGGGGAGGACTGAAGCTTTCTTT.

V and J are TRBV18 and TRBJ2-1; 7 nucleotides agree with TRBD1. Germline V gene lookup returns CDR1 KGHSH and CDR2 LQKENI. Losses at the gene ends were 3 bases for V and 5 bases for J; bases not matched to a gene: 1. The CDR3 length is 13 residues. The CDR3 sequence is CASSPGQDNEQFF. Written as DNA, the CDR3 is TGTGCCAGCTCACCCGGACAGGACAATGAGCAGTTCTTC.

DNA of the CDR3: TGTGCCAGCTCAAAGCAGGGACAGGGGGGAGGCAATCAGCCCCAGCATTTT. Its translation: CASSKQGQGGGNQPQHF. The rearrangement joins TRBV18 to TRBJ1-5; 11 bases match TRBD1. J lost 2 bases, V lost 5 bases, and 8 bases had no gene match. Germline V lookup: CDR1 KGHSH, CDR2 LQKENI. CDR3 length: 17 residues.

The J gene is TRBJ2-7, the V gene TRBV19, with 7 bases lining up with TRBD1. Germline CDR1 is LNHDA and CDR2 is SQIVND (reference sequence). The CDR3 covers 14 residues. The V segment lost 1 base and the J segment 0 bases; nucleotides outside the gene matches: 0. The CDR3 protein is CASSIGDSSYEQYF. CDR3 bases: TGTGCCAGTAGTATAGGGGACAGCTCCTACGAGCAGTACTTC.

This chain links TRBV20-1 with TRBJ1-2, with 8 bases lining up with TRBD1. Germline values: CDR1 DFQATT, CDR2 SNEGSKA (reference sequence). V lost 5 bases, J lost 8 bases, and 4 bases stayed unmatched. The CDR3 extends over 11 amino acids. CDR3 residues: CSAYRGGGYTF. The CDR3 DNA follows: TGCAGTGCTTACAGGGGGGGCGGCTACACCTTC.

The CDR3 DNA reads as TGTGCCAGCAGCCTAACCCCGGGCAATCAGCCCCAGCATTTT. Protein product: CASSLTPGNQPQHF. The rearrangement links TRBV9 to TRBJ1-5; D not resolved. V shed 4 bases and J shed 2 bases, with 10 bases lying between them. The CDR3 spans 14 residues. Germline CDR1 and CDR2: SGDLS and YYNGEE. Full variable domain (remainder filled in from reference TRBV9 and TRBJ1-5): DSGVTQTPKHLITATGQRVTLRCSPRSGDLSVYWYQQSLDQGLQFLIQYYNGEERAKGNILERFSAQQFPDLHSELNLSSLELGDSALYFCASSLTPGNQPQHFGDGTRLSIL.